Below are 11 T cell receptor beta chains sequenced from a single sample in a study of blood T cell repertoires in COVID-19 (dated by TCRdb to the early 2020s). Libraries came from the immunoSEQ multiplex PCR assay. The immuneACCESS repertoire file appears here via TCRdb, limited to in-frame rearrangements. These files lack a portion of the clones; in checked studies, under half of the deficit traces to unresolved V genes, and the cause of the others is not known. The sample includes 200,000 to 300,000 clones, with approximately 88% observed a single time. The ten largest clonotypes hold roughly 6% of the sample. Sequencing was done on a sample of peripheral blood. The source is a woman aged 25-40 years with COVID-19, enrolled during active disease.

This chain joins TRBV4-3 and TRBJ1-3; weak D call: TRBD1 (6 bases). The CDR3 is made up of 17 amino acids. V lost 0 bases and J lost 4, with 16 bases in between. Per the germline V gene, CDR1 is LGHNA and CDR2 is YSLEER. Written as DNA, the CDR3 is TGCGCCAGCAGCCAAGAGGGACGTAGGACAGAAGGAAACACCATATATTTT. Amino acid sequence: CASSQEGRRTEGNTIYF.

The V gene is TRBV6-1, the J gene TRBJ2-1, with 9 bases lining up with TRBD1. This CDR3 contains 14 residues. Per germline, CDR1 MNHNS and CDR2 SASEGT. Trimming took 0 bases from V and 14 from J; bases not matched to a gene: 8. The CDR3: CASSEAWDRVSEFF. The CDR3, as DNA: TGTGCCAGCAGTGAAGCTTGGGACAGGGTTTCCGAGTTCTTC.

The V and J genes are TRBV5-4 and TRBJ1-2; 10 bases are a match to TRBD1. Germline CDR1 is SGHNT and CDR2 is YYREEE (reference sequence). Germline trimming cut 1 base from V and 14 bases from J; bases unmatched to any gene: 11. The CDR3 has 14 residues. The CDR3 loop reads CASSLHTGTGASTF. CDR3 sequence (DNA): TGTGCCAGCAGCTTGCACACCGGGACAGGGGCCTCTACCTTC.

The chain's CDR3 is CASSHHQGGLWQETQYF. CDR3 in DNA: TGTGCCAGCAGCCACCATCAAGGGGGCTTGTGGCAAGAGACCCAGTACTTC. V is TRBV3-1 (or the pseudogene TRBV3-2) and J is TRBJ2-5; 7 positions agree with TRBD1. The CDR3 covers 17 residues. Losses at the gene ends were 3 bases for V and 2 bases for J; bases not matched to a gene: 12. The germline V gene encodes CDR1 LGHDT and CDR2 YNNKEL (reference sequence).

This clone was counted between two and nine times. The gene calls are TRBV10-3 and TRBJ1-2; D remains unclear. V lost 2 bases and J 8 bases, leaving 18 bases between the germline ends. Per germline, CDR1 ENHRY and CDR2 SYGVKD. The CDR3 length is 15 residues. The CDR3, as DNA: TGTGCCATCAGTGAGCGGCAACAGCCTCGGCGCGGCTACACCTTC. This translates into CAISERQQPRRGYTF.

The rearrangement links TRBV9 to TRBJ1-2; D is uncertain. V was shortened by 0 bases and J by 0 bases, with 9 bases between the two germline ends. The CDR3 is made up of 15 amino acids. Germline CDR1 and CDR2: SGDLS and YYNGEE. CDR3 sequence: CASSVAVETNYGYTF. As DNA, the CDR3 is TGTGCCAGCAGCGTAGCTGTTGAGACTAACTATGGCTACACCTTC.

In its sample, this clone was seen once. This chain uses TRBV6-2 or TRBV6-3 with TRBJ2-3, with TRBD1 matching over 10 bases. The CDR3 consists of 14 residues. V lost 5 bases and J lost 3; bases outside the gene matches: 2. Germline lookup yields CDR1 MNHEY and CDR2 SVGEGT. The CDR3 region is CASSDRGLTDTQYF. Written as DNA, the CDR3 is TGTGCCAGCAGTGACAGGGGGCTGACAGATACGCAGTATTTT.

V is TRBV7-9 and J is TRBJ1-1; D uncertain. Per the germline V gene, CDR1 is SEHNR and CDR2 is FQNEAQ (reference sequence). Trimming cost V 5 bases and J 5 bases, with 12 bases left between them. CDR3 length: 13 residues. CDR3 amino acids: CASSPRTGTEAFF. The CDR3 coding sequence is TGTGCCAGCAGCCCACGGACGGGAACTGAAGCTTTCTTT.

This clone was seen once. The chain joins TRBV29-1 to TRBJ1-2; the match to TRBD1 covers 9 bases. Germline lookup yields CDR1 SQVTM and CDR2 ANQGSEA. CDR3 size: 16 residues. The J segment lost 4 bases and the V segment lost 1 base, leaving 10 bases of the junction unmatched. The DNA of the CDR3 is TGCAGCGTTGAAGGAAGGGAGACAGGGGGGATCTATGGCTACACCTTC. Residues: CSVEGRETGGIYGYTF.

In this sample, this clone turned up a few times. The V gene is TRBV4-1, the J gene TRBJ1-4; 9 bases match TRBD1. Germline CDR1 and CDR2: MGHRA and YSYEKL. The V gene end was trimmed by 3 bases and the J gene end by 7 bases; junction bases not matched to a gene: 12. This CDR3 contains 17 residues. CDR3 amino acids: CASSHPSNRGRVEKLFF. The CDR3 nucleotides read TGCGCCAGCAGCCACCCCAGTAACAGGGGGCGGGTTGAAAAACTGTTTTTT.

The chain couples TRBV3-1 (or the pseudogene TRBV3-2) to TRBJ2-5; tentative D call: TRBD1 (6 bases). The CDR3 spans 15 residues. Germline CDR1 reads LGHDT; CDR2 reads YNNKEL (reference sequence). V was shortened by 6 bases and J by 2 bases, with 16 bases between the two germline ends. DNA of the CDR3: TGTGCCAGCAGACCTACCAGGGGTAGGCAAGAGACCCAGTACTTC. This codes for CASRPTRGRQETQYF.